This TCR beta chain came from a study of CD8+ T cells in alopecia areata. Findings and caveats of the study: Higher clonality was seen in lesional scalp than in normal scalp, especially in alopecia totalis/universalis.

Comments on this clone: The antigen is not known.

Described treatment: oral pan-JAK inhibitor, 5-10 mg twice daily. It was cDNA, reverse transcribed from extracted RNA, that served as the sequencing template. Measured with immunoSEQ multiplex PCR; TCRdb has only the in-frame clones, and not every one. The sample shows about 120,000 clones, 50% to 65% of them seen only once. V lost 4 bases and J 9 bases, leaving 14 bases between the germline ends. Per the germline V gene, CDR1 is SGHNT and CDR2 is YYREEE (reference sequence). This CDR3 region has 13 residues. V and J are TRBV5-4 and TRBJ1-5; tentatively, D is TRBD1 (5 bases). The TCR originated in a human donor with alopecia areata. Source: CD4+ T cells sorted from blood, taken at week 24, from a patient treated with tofacitinib. CDR3 in amino acids: CASSRDGEGPQHF. The CDR3 nucleotides are TGTGCCAGCAGCCGGGACGGAGAGGGGCCCCAGCATTTT.